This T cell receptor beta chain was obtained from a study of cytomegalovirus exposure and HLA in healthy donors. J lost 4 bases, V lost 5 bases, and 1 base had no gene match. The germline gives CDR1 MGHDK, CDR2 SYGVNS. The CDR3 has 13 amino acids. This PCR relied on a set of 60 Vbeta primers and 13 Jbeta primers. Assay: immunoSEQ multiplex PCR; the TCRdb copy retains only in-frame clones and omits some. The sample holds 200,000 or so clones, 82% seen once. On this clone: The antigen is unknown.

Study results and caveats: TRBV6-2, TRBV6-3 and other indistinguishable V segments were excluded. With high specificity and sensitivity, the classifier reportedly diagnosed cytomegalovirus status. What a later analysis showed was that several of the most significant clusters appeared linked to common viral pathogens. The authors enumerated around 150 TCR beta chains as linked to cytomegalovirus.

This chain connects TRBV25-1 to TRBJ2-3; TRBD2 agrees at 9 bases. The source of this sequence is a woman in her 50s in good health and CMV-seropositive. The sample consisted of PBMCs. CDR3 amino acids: CASSIAGADTQYF. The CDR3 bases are TGTGCCAGCAGTATAGCGGGAGCAGATACGCAGTATTTT. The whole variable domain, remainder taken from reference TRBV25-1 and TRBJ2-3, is EADIYQTPRYLVIGTGKKITLECSQTMGHDKMYWYQQDPGMELHLIHYSYGVNSTEKGDLSSESTVSRIRTEHFPLTLESARPSHTSQYLCASSIAGADTQYFGPGTRLTVL.